One sample yielded the 24 T cell receptor beta chains listed below, sequenced in a study of shared clonotypes between healthy human individuals. The table came from immunoSEQ multiplex PCR; TCRdb's copy has only in-frame clones and leaves some out. Of about 1.9 million clones in the sample, about 93% were seen once. Naive CD8 cells lacked CD45RO and underwent positive selection for CCR7, leaving out terminally differentiated effector memory CD45RA+ cells. Sequenced input: naive CD8+ T cells from PBMCs. These TCRs come from a man younger than 35 in good health. Some clones in this sample may be carry-over from other donors' samples.

The chain has TRBV25-1 and TRBJ2-6; the D call may be TRBD1 or TRBD2 (6 bases each). The V gene's germline CDR1 is MGHDK and CDR2 SYGVNS. V lost 6 bases and J 4 bases, leaving 13 bases between the germline ends. The length of the CDR3 is 15 residues. CDR3 nucleotides: TGTGCCAGCAGGGGTCCGGGGGCGGGGGCCAACGTCCTGACTTTC. This gives the protein CASRGPGAGANVLTF.

The CDR3 is CASSHLGTDYNEQFF. The DNA of the CDR3 is TGTGCCAGCAGCCACCTCGGGACGGATTACAATGAGCAGTTCTTC. The chain links TRBV7-3 to TRBJ2-1; the D gene could be TRBD1 or TRBD2 (5 bases each). This CDR3 has 15 residues. CDR1 and CDR2 from the germline V gene are SGHTA and FQGTGA. Trimming took off 5 bases at V and 4 bases at J, with 15 bases between the two ends.

The chain recombines TRBV5-1 with TRBJ2-7; TRBD2 matches at 10 bases. This CDR3 has 14 residues. V gave up 0 bases and J gave up 5 bases; unmatched junction bases: 2. Germline V gene lookup returns CDR1 SGHRS and CDR2 YFSETQ. In nucleotides, the CDR3 is TGCGCCAGCAGCTTGGGGGGACTAGCGCACGAGCAGTACTTC. Translated: CASSLGGLAHEQYF. Variable domain in full (rest from reference TRBV5-1 and TRBJ2-7): KAGVTQTPRYLIKTRGQQVTLSCSPISGHRSVSWYQQTPGQGLQFLFEYFSETQRNKGNFPGRFSGRQFSNSRSEMNVSTLELGDSALYLCASSLGGLAHEQYFGPGTRLTVT.

This clone was seen a few times. Other DNA sequences of this sample code for an identical CDR3. The rearrangement uses TRBV27 and TRBJ1-5, with D unclear. CDR3 size: 12 residues. Germline loops: CDR1 MNHEY, CDR2 SMNVEV (reference sequence). Trimming left V 5 bases short and J 1 base short, with 3 bases between. DNA of the CDR3: TGTGCCAGCAGTCCCAGCAATCAGCCCCAGCATTTT. It yields the protein CASSPSNQPQHF.

The V gene is TRBV6-6, the J gene TRBJ2-7; 11 bases are a match to TRBD1. CDR1 is MNHNY, CDR2 SVGAGI, per germline (reference sequence). V shed 5 bases, J shed 5 bases, and the junction held 2 bases outside the gene matches. The CDR3 loop spans 13 amino acids. The CDR3 DNA follows: TGTGCCAGCAGTGGACAGGGGGCCCACGAGCAGTACTTC. Its translation: CASSGQGAHEQYF.

About this clone itself: The identical CDR3 is also encoded by other nucleotide sequences in the sample. The rearrangement links TRBV7-9 to TRBJ2-5; TRBD2 might be the D (6 bases). This CDR3 region has 14 residues. CDR1 and CDR2 (germline): SEHNR, FQNEAQ (reference sequence). V was cut by 5 bases and J by 1 base, with 11 bases left in between. CDR3 protein: CASSAGDSQETQYF. CDR3 nucleotide sequence: TGTGCCAGCAGCGCCGGGGACTCCCAAGAGACCCAGTACTTC.

V and J are TRBV19 and TRBJ1-5; D uncertain. This CDR3 is built from 15 residues. The V end lost 3 bases, the J end lost 3 bases, and 12 bases lay between the germline ends. Germline CDR1 reads LNHDA; CDR2 reads SQIVND (reference sequence). CDR3 sequence reads: CASSIEKRYNQPQHF. CDR3 coding DNA: TGTGCCAGTAGTATCGAGAAGAGATACAATCAGCCCCAGCATTTT.

The chain carries TRBV27 and TRBJ2-7; 7 nucleotides line up with TRBD1. Germline V gives CDR1 MNHEY, CDR2 SMNVEV (reference sequence). CDR3 length: 14 residues. The V and J ends lost 5 bases and 4 bases, in that order; junction bases with no gene match: 8. DNA for the CDR3: TGTGCCAGCAGTACCGGGACAGTTCCTTACGAGCAGTACTTC. Translation: CASSTGTVPYEQYF.

The chain carries TRBV6-5 and TRBJ2-5; 9 bases align to TRBD1. CDR3 length equals 16 residues. The V segment lost 4 bases and the J segment 2 bases; nucleotides outside the gene matches: 8. From germline, CDR1 is MNHEY and CDR2 SVGAGI. The CDR3 DNA reads TGTGCCAGCAGTTCGCGACAGGGGGTCAGGCAAGAGACCCAGTACTTC. Translation: CASSSRQGVRQETQYF.

The V gene is TRBV7-6, the J gene TRBJ2-3; 9 bases are a match to TRBD2. V lost 2 bases to trimming and J lost 1 base; unmatched junction nucleotides: 10. Germline V lookup: CDR1 SGHVS, CDR2 FNYEAQ. The CDR3 length is 18 residues. The CDR3 loop reads CASSLLFAGGVGTDTQYF. The CDR3 DNA reads as TGTGCCAGCAGCTTACTCTTCGCGGGAGGGGTCGGCACAGATACGCAGTATTTT.

This clone was picked up one time. The chain uses TRBV9 and TRBJ2-2; D not resolved. The CDR3 totals 15 residues. V lost 4 bases and J 3 bases, leaving 13 bases between the germline ends. Germline V gene data show CDR1 as SGDLS and CDR2 as YYNGEE. The CDR3 loop reads CASSPRTEDTGELFF. The CDR3 DNA follows: TGTGCCAGCAGCCCCAGGACCGAAGACACCGGGGAGCTGTTTTTT.

V is TRBV2 and J is TRBJ2-1, with 8 bases aligning to TRBD2. This CDR3 comprises 14 residues. Per the germline V gene, CDR1 is SNHLY and CDR2 is FYNNEI. The V gene end was trimmed by 7 bases and the J gene end by 4 bases; junction bases not matched to a gene: 6. CDR3 sequence reads: CASKTGLAYNEQFF. The CDR3 nucleotides are TGTGCCAGCAAAACAGGACTAGCTTACAATGAGCAGTTCTTC.

This clone was seen just once. V usage is TRBV7-6 and J usage is TRBJ1-4; D gene unclear. V shed 8 bases and J shed 3 bases, with 13 bases lying between them. Germline CDR1 reads SGHVS; CDR2 reads FNYEAQ. The CDR3 length is 14 residues. The chain's CDR3 is CASGRTAPNEKLFF. The CDR3 region has the DNA TGTGCCAGCGGACGGACTGCCCCTAATGAAAAACTGTTTTTT.

Turning to this clone: This same CDR3 is encoded by further DNA sequences in the sample. The chain uses TRBV9 and TRBJ2-3, with 12 nucleotides matching TRBD2. The CDR3 length is 15 residues. Germline V gene sequence: CDR1 SGDLS, CDR2 YYNGEE. Trimming took 3 bases from V and 3 from J; bases not matched to a gene: 2. The CDR3 coding sequence is TGTGCCAGCAGCGCCGGGACTAGCGGGACAGATACGCAGTATTTT. Residues: CASSAGTSGTDTQYF.

The DNA for the CDR3 is TGTGCCAGCAGTCAGCGACAGGGATCCGACGAGCAGTACTTC. Translation: CASSQRQGSDEQYF. V gene TRBV27 combines with J gene TRBJ2-7, with TRBD1 matching 7 bases. Per germline, CDR1 MNHEY and CDR2 SMNVEV (reference sequence). CDR3 length: 14 amino acids. With 5 bases clipped from V and 5 bases from J, the junction kept 9 bases outside the gene matches.

The J gene is TRBJ2-1, the V gene TRBV6-1; the D is unclear. V lost 4 bases, J lost 0 bases, and 19 bases lay in between. Germline V gives CDR1 MNHNS, CDR2 SASEGT. The CDR3 has 18 residues. CDR3 sequence (DNA): TGTGCCAGCAGTGCGGGCCCCGCCGATTTGAGCTCCTACAATGAGCAGTTCTTC. It codes for CASSAGPADLSSYNEQFF.

The V and J genes are TRBV9 and TRBJ2-3, with D unresolved. This CDR3 comprises 15 residues. Trimming cost V 3 bases and J 0 bases, with 11 bases left between them. Germline CDR1 reads SGDLS; CDR2 reads YYNGEE. CDR3 DNA: TGTGCCAGCAGCGGATACTCGAAAAGCACAGATACGCAGTATTTT. Translating gives CASSGYSKSTDTQYF.

The chain is built from TRBV6-1 and TRBJ1-2; D gene uncertain. Looked up from germline, CDR1 is MNHNS and CDR2 is SASEGT. The V end lost 2 bases, the J end lost 4 bases, and 17 bases lay between the germline ends. The CDR3 consists of 16 residues. CDR3 sequence: CASSESQTITAYGYTF. CDR3 sequence (DNA): TGTGCCAGCAGTGAAAGTCAGACCATTACTGCCTATGGCTACACCTTC.

The V call is TRBV6-5, the J call TRBJ2-1; TRBD2 aligns across 7 bases. V shed 0 bases and J 8 bases; nucleotides not matched to a gene: 10. The V gene's germline CDR1 is MNHEY and CDR2 SVGAGI. The CDR3 sequence is 16 residues long. The CDR3 DNA sequence: TGTGCCAGCAGTTACTCGACTCCTCGGGCGGGAGATGAGCAGTTCTTC. It specifies CASSYSTPRAGDEQFF.

Details on this clone: The sample has other DNA sequences that encode this CDR3 too. The chain uses TRBV27 and TRBJ1-5, with TRBD1 as a possible D gene (5 bases). In germline, CDR1 is MNHEY, CDR2 SMNVEV (reference sequence). The CDR3 has 14 amino acids. Deletions cut 0 bases from V and 7 bases from J, with 10 bases between. CDR3 sequence (DNA): TGTGCCAGCAGTTTATCTCGGGGCGCCCAGCCCCAGCATTTT. It specifies CASSLSRGAQPQHF.

This clone has a single count. The J gene is TRBJ2-7, the V gene TRBV27; TRBD2 might be the D (6 bases). The CDR3 runs to 15 residues. Per the germline V gene, CDR1 is MNHEY and CDR2 is SMNVEV (reference sequence). V was shortened by 5 bases and J by 4 bases, with 18 bases between the two germline ends. Here the CDR3 DNA reads TGTGCCAGCAGTCCCCGGGGGAGAGCGGTTTACGAGCAGTACTTC. This sequence encodes CASSPRGRAVYEQYF.

The chain couples TRBV5-4 to TRBJ2-7; maybe TRBD1 (6 bases). CDR3 length: 16 amino acids. Germline V gene lookup returns CDR1 SGHNT and CDR2 YYREEE (reference sequence). The V end lost 3 bases, the J end lost 3 bases, and 19 bases lay between the germline ends. The CDR3 nucleotides read TGTGCCAGCAGCTCTAGTCCAGGGGCGCCTCTCTACGAGCAGTACTTC. Residues: CASSSSPGAPLYEQYF.

The V gene is TRBV25-1, the J gene TRBJ2-7, with D possibly matching TRBD2 (7 bases). The CDR3 totals 15 residues. Germline V gives CDR1 MGHDK, CDR2 SYGVNS. V was trimmed by 7 bases and J by 4 bases, leaving 20 bases between them. CDR3 coding DNA: TGTGCCAGCACCCTAGGGAGTGGGGGGGCTTACGAGCAGTACTTC. This gives the protein CASTLGSGGAYEQYF.

The V gene is TRBV6-1, the J gene TRBJ1-1; D not certain. Between the trimmed V and J ends, which lost 6 bases and 1 base, there was a span of 12 bases. Germline CDR1 reads MNHNS; CDR2 reads SASEGT. The CDR3 covers 14 residues. The CDR3 loop reads CASRAPRPNTEAFF. CDR3 coding DNA: TGTGCCAGCAGGGCCCCAAGACCGAACACTGAAGCTTTCTTT.